One and the same sample provided the 27 T cell receptor beta chains below, sequenced in a study of cytomegalovirus exposure and HLA in healthy donors. The PCR employed 60 Vbeta primers together with 13 Jbeta primers. The table came from immunoSEQ multiplex PCR; TCRdb's copy has only in-frame clones and leaves some out. The sample includes 130,000 or so clones, 60% to 80% of them seen just once. The sample comprised PBMCs. These receptors were obtained from a woman aged 60-70 years in good health and CMV-seronegative.

This chain joins TRBV6-5 and TRBJ1-6; maybe TRBD1 (6 bases). The CDR3 loop spans 13 amino acids. V was trimmed by 5 bases and J by 14 bases, leaving 16 bases between them. The germline V gene has CDR1 MNHEY and CDR2 SVGAGI. The CDR3 loop is CASSTQGSCSLHF. The CDR3 DNA reads as TGTGCCAGCAGTACTCAGGGGTCCTGTTCCCTCCACTTT.

The chain carries TRBV7-9 and TRBJ2-3; no clear D gene. The CDR3 consists of 13 residues. CDR1 SEHNR and CDR2 FQNEAQ come from the germline V gene (reference sequence). Trimming pared 1 base from V and 3 bases from J, leaving 5 bases between. CDR3 sequence reads: CASSLVRTDTQYF. DNA of the CDR3: TGTGCCAGCAGCTTAGTCAGAACAGATACGCAGTATTTT.

The V and J genes are TRBV18 and TRBJ1-5; D is uncertain. Germline V lookup: CDR1 KGHSH, CDR2 LQKENI. The germline V and J ends were trimmed by 3 bases and 5 bases, with 8 bases remaining between them. This CDR3 region has 13 residues. The DNA for the CDR3 is TGTGCCAGCTCACCTAGTCTCGATCAGCCCCAGCATTTT. This encodes CASSPSLDQPQHF.

The chain recombines TRBV5-1 with TRBJ2-5; D might be TRBD1 (6 bases). Trimming took off 1 base at V and 1 base at J, with 17 bases between the two ends. The germline V gene encodes CDR1 SGHRS and CDR2 YFSETQ. CDR3 length equals 17 residues. The chain's CDR3 is CASSLHPLGRGQETQYF. The CDR3 DNA follows: TGCGCCAGCAGCTTGCATCCCTTGGGCAGGGGCCAAGAGACCCAGTACTTC. Looking up the rest from reference TRBV5-1 and TRBJ2-5 gives the full variable domain: KAGVTQTPRYLIKTRGQQVTLSCSPISGHRSVSWYQQTPGQGLQFLFEYFSETQRNKGNFPGRFSGRQFSNSRSEMNVSTLELGDSALYLCASSLHPLGRGQETQYFGPGTRLLVL.

The J gene is TRBJ1-3, the V gene TRBV25-1; D perhaps matches TRBD1 (5 bases). This CDR3 region has 15 residues. Germline CDR1 and CDR2: MGHDK and SYGVNS. Trimming cost V 7 bases and J 0 bases, with 13 bases left between them. The CDR3 region has the DNA TGTGCCAGCACCTTTGGCGGGGCCTCTGGAAACACCATATATTTT. Encoded protein: CASTFGGASGNTIYF.

This rearrangement joins TRBV28 to TRBJ1-1, with a weak D call TRBD1 (6 bases). Germline V CDR1 and CDR2: MDHEN, SYDVKM. Trimming took off 5 bases at V and 1 base at J, with 11 bases between the two ends. The CDR3 is 14 residues long. CDR3 nucleotides: TGTGCCAGCAGTGCGCCCAGGGGGAACACTGAAGCTTTCTTT. Translating gives CASSAPRGNTEAFF.

The J gene is TRBJ1-1, the V gene TRBV19; D is possibly TRBD1 (5 bases). CDR3 size: 13 residues. V was clipped by 5 bases and J by 1 base, with 8 bases between them. The germline V gene has CDR1 LNHDA and CDR2 SQIVND (reference sequence). CDR3 DNA: TGTGCCAGTAGTTCGACAGAGAACACTGAAGCTTTCTTT. Its translation is CASSSTENTEAFF.

J is TRBJ2-1 and V is TRBV6-1; TRBD2 agrees at 13 bases. With 3 bases clipped from V and 6 bases from J, the junction kept 8 bases outside the gene matches. The CDR3 is made up of 17 amino acids. CDR1 is MNHNS, CDR2 SASEGT, per germline. The CDR3 region has the DNA TGTGCCAGCAGTGACAGGGTCGGGACTAGCGGGACCAATGAGCAGTTCTTC. It yields the protein CASSDRVGTSGTNEQFF.

The chain couples TRBV9 to TRBJ1-3, with unresolved D. This CDR3 comprises 16 residues. Trimming removed 4 bases from V and 0 bases from J, with 14 bases in between. Germline V gene data show CDR1 as SGDLS and CDR2 as YYNGEE. The DNA of the CDR3 is TGTGCCAGCAGCCCCGGGGTCAGTATCTCTGGAAACACCATATATTTT. It encodes CASSPGVSISGNTIYF.

The chain has TRBV5-1 and TRBJ2-7; TRBD1 is a possible D gene (5 bases). The CDR3 covers 11 residues. V dropped 5 bases and J dropped 3 bases, with 6 bases sitting between them. Germline CDR1 is SGHRS and CDR2 is YFSETQ. The DNA for the CDR3 is TGCGCCAGCAGGGGGCACTACGAGCAGTACTTC. Translating gives CASRGHYEQYF.

The chain joins TRBV28 to TRBJ1-1, with no clear D. The ends were cut back, 5 bases at V and 6 bases at J, with 7 bases in the middle. Germline values: CDR1 MDHEN, CDR2 SYDVKM. The CDR3 length is 11 residues. CDR3 protein: CASSRSPEAFF. CDR3 in DNA: TGTGCCAGCAGTCGGAGTCCTGAAGCTTTCTTT.

The chain combines TRBV5-1 with TRBJ2-7; 7 nucleotides line up with TRBD2. With V trimmed by 4 bases and J by 4 bases, 14 bases remained unmatched. The germline CDR1 and CDR2 sequences are SGHRS and YFSETQ. The CDR3 is 16 residues long. Written as DNA, the CDR3 is TGCGCCAGCAGCGTAGGACTAGTTTCGGGGTGGTACGAGCAGTACTTC. Encoded protein: CASSVGLVSGWYEQYF.

V and J are TRBV18 and TRBJ1-1, with no clear D. The germline V gene has CDR1 KGHSH and CDR2 LQKENI. This CDR3 spans 13 amino acids. Trimming removed 2 bases at V and 7 bases at J, with 11 bases between. Here the CDR3 reads CASSPDGNGEAFF. The CDR3 region has the DNA TGTGCCAGCTCACCAGACGGGAACGGTGAAGCTTTCTTT. Full variable domain (outside the CDR3, taken from reference TRBV18 and TRBJ1-1): NAGVMQNPRHLVRRRGQEARLRCSPMKGHSHVYWYRQLPEEGLKFMVYLQKENIIDESGMPKERFSAEFPKEGPSILRIQQVVRGDSAAYFCASSPDGNGEAFFGQGTRLTVV.

This chain links TRBV18 with TRBJ2-3; 8 nucleotides line up with TRBD2. Germline values: CDR1 KGHSH, CDR2 LQKENI. The CDR3 has 16 amino acids. J gave up 5 bases and V 0 bases, and 7 bases lay outside the gene matches. CDR3 bases: TGTGCCAGCTCACCACCGTCGGGGGGGCGGGAAGATACGCAGTATTTT. The encoded protein is CASSPPSGGREDTQYF.

The chain recombines TRBV2 with TRBJ2-1; 13 bases align to TRBD2. Germline V gene lookup returns CDR1 SNHLY and CDR2 FYNNEI. Trimming took 1 base from V and 12 from J; bases not matched to a gene: 6. The CDR3 has 15 amino acids. CDR3 region: CASSEGGLAGRGQFF. The CDR3 DNA follows: TGTGCCAGCAGTGAAGGGGGACTAGCGGGGCGGGGGCAGTTCTTC.

This clone was seen a few times. J is TRBJ1-5 and V is TRBV6-6; 7 nucleotides agree with TRBD1. From germline, CDR1 is MNHNY and CDR2 SVGAGI (reference sequence). The CDR3 extends over 14 amino acids. V lost 6 bases, J lost 3 bases, and 5 bases stayed unmatched. In DNA form, the CDR3 reads TGTGCCAGCAGCCTCGACAGGGCCAATCAGCCCCAGCATTTT. It codes for CASSLDRANQPQHF.

This chain connects TRBV4-2 to TRBJ1-3; 9 bases fit TRBD1. This CDR3 has 14 residues. Germline-derived CDR1 and CDR2 are LGHNA and YNFKEQ. Unmatched junction bases numbered 7, after V lost 10 bases and J lost 3 bases. The CDR3 bases are TGTGCCACCCAACAGGGGGCGGGTGGAAACACCATATATTTT. Translated, it gives CATQQGAGGNTIYF.

The chain combines TRBV5-1 with TRBJ2-7; 8 nucleotides agree with TRBD1. Germline-derived CDR1 and CDR2 are SGHRS and YFSETQ. Unmatched junction bases numbered 3, after V lost 3 bases and J lost 1 base. The CDR3 extends over 14 amino acids. In DNA, the CDR3 is TGCGCCAGCAGCTCTCGGACAGGGTCCTACGAGCAGTACTTC. Protein sequence: CASSSRTGSYEQYF.

The J gene is TRBJ1-2, the V gene TRBV4-1, with a possible D match to TRBD1 (6 bases). The CDR3 loop spans 17 amino acids. The germline gives CDR1 MGHRA, CDR2 YSYEKL. The germline V and J ends were trimmed by 1 base and 0 bases, with 15 bases remaining between them. The CDR3 spells CASSQARTAQANYGYTF. The CDR3 DNA reads as TGCGCCAGCAGCCAAGCGCGGACAGCCCAAGCTAACTATGGCTACACCTTC.

The chain joins TRBV6-1 to TRBJ2-2; 7 bases map to TRBD1. The length of the CDR3 is 14 residues. Unmatched junction bases numbered 8, after V lost 4 bases and J lost 9 bases. In germline, CDR1 is MNHNS, CDR2 SASEGT. The CDR3 sequence: CASSGPTGSRELFF. The CDR3 nucleotides are TGTGCCAGCAGTGGACCGACAGGGAGTAGGGAGCTGTTTTTT.

This chain uses TRBV19 with TRBJ2-1, with 11 bases lining up with TRBD2. The CDR3 has 20 amino acids. Germline V gene lookup returns CDR1 LNHDA and CDR2 SQIVND (reference sequence). J was trimmed by 2 bases and V by 7 bases; bases with no gene match: 19. Here the CDR3 DNA reads TGTGCCAGTACCCCTACCCCGGGACTAGCGGTTGGGTTTACCTACAATGAGCAGTTCTTC. Residues: CASTPTPGLAVGFTYNEQFF. The full variable domain, its missing parts supplied by reference TRBV19 and TRBJ2-1, is DGGITQSPKYLFRKEGQNVTLSCEQNLNHDAMYWYRQDPGQGLRLIYYSQIVNDFQKGDIAEGYSVSREKKESFPLTVTSAQKNPTAFYLCASTPTPGLAVGFTYNEQFFGPGTRLTVL.

The V call is TRBV5-4, the J call TRBJ1-2; perhaps TRBD1 as D (5 bases). The V end was cut by 5 bases, the J end by 4 bases, with 21 bases between. The CDR3 is 16 amino acids. CDR1 SGHNT and CDR2 YYREEE come from the germline V gene (reference sequence). The CDR3 DNA is TGTGCCAGCAGACGCGCCACTTCCGTAGGGGTCTATGGCTACACCTTC. The encoded protein is CASRRATSVGVYGYTF.

This clone has a single count. The rearrangement joins TRBV13 to TRBJ1-2; maybe TRBD1 (6 bases). The V gene lost 3 bases and the J gene lost 3 bases, with 17 bases spanning the gap. CDR1 is PRHDT and CDR2 is FYEKMQ in the germline V gene (reference sequence). The CDR3 has 16 amino acids. CDR3 nucleotides: TGTGCCAGCAGCTTCGAACAGGGAAGTATTCACTATGGCTACACCTTC. Its protein is CASSFEQGSIHYGYTF.

The chain recombines TRBV25-1 with TRBJ1-5, with a tentative D call TRBD1 (6 bases). Per germline, CDR1 MGHDK and CDR2 SYGVNS. CDR3 size: 14 residues. Trimming pared 3 bases from V and 0 bases from J, leaving 6 bases between. This chain's CDR3 is CASSDRGSNQPQHF. The CDR3 nucleotides are TGTGCCAGCAGTGACAGGGGTAGCAATCAGCCCCAGCATTTT.

The V call is TRBV7-8, the J call TRBJ2-2; 14 bases match TRBD2. The germline gives CDR1 SGHVS, CDR2 FQNEAQ. The CDR3 runs to 18 residues. V trimming: 2 bases; J trimming: 2 bases; junction bases outside the gene matches: 4. The CDR3 region has the DNA TGTGCCAGCAGCTTAAGACTAGCGGGAGGGCCAAACACCGGGGAGCTGTTTTTT. This gives the protein CASSLRLAGGPNTGELFF.

Notes on this clone: At one boundary the junction diverges from the germline segment, which might be a read error. V usage is TRBV28 and J usage is TRBJ1-6, with 9 bases lining up with TRBD1. The CDR3 is made up of 13 amino acids. CDR1 is MDHEN, CDR2 SYDVKM, per germline. The CDR3 loop is CASSPSPRTGDYF. CDR3 bases: TGTGCCAGCAGTCCCTCCCCCCGGACAGGGGATTACTTT.

V and J are TRBV7-2 and TRBJ2-5, with a possible D match to TRBD1 (5 bases). CDR1 is SGHTA, CDR2 FQGNSA, per germline. CDR3 length: 12 amino acids. Trimming cost V 8 bases and J 2 bases, with 9 bases left between them. CDR3 sequence: CASRQSQETQYF. The CDR3, as DNA: TGTGCCAGCCGACAGAGTCAAGAGACCCAGTACTTC.